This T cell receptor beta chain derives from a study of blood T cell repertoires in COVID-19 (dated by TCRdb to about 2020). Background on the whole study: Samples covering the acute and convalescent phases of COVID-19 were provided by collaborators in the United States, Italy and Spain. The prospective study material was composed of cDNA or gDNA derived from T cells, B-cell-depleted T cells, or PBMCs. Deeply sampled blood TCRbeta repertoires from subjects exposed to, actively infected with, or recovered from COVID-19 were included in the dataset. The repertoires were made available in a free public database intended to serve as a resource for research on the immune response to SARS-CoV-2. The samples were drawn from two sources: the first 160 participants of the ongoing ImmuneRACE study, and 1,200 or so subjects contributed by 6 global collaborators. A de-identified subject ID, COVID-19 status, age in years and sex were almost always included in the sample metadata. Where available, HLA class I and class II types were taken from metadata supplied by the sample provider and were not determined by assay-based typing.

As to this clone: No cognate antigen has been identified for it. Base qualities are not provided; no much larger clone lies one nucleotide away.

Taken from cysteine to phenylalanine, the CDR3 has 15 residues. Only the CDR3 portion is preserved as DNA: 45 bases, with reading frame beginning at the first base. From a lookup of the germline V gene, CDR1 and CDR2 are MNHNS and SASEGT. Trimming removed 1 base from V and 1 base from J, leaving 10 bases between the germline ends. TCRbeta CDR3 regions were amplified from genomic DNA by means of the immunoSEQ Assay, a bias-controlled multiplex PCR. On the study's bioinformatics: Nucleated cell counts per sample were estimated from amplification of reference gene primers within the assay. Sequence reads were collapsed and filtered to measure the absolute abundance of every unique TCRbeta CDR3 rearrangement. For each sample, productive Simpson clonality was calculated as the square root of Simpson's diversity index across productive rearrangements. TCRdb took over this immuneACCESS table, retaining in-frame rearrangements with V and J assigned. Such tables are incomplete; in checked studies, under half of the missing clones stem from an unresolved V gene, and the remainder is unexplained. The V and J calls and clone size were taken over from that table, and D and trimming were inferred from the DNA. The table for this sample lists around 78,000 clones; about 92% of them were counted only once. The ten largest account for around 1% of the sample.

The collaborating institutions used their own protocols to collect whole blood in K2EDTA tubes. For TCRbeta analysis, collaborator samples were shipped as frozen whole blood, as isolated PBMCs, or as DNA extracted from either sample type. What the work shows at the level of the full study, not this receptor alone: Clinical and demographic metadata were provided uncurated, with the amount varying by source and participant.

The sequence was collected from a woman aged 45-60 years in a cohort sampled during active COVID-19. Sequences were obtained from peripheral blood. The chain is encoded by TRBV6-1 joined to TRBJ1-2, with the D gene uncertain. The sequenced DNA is TGTGCCAGCAGTGAAGGGACTGGCCTTAACTATGGCTACACCTTC. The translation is CASSEGTGLNYGYTF.